This T cell receptor beta chain was sequenced during a study of blood T cell repertoires in COVID-19. Study in general: T cells, B-cell-depleted T cells, or PBMCs supplied cDNA or gDNA.

Clones were read by immunoSEQ multiplex PCR, and TCRdb kept only the in-frame ones, dropping some. This table holds under 300,000 clones, 80% to 90% found once. Germline-derived CDR1 and CDR2 are MNHNY and SVGAGI (reference sequence). The CDR3 contains 17 residues. Germline trimming cut 5 bases from V and 5 bases from J; bases unmatched to any gene: 14. Sample: peripheral blood. The chain joins TRBV6-6 to TRBJ1-2; TRBD1 agrees at 10 bases. The TCR was taken from a woman aged 70-85 years with acute or convalescent COVID-19. The CDR3 here is CASSLEGQGMQGYGYTF. The CDR3 nucleotides are TGTGCCAGCAGTCTAGAGGGACAGGGGATGCAGGGGTATGGCTACACCTTC.